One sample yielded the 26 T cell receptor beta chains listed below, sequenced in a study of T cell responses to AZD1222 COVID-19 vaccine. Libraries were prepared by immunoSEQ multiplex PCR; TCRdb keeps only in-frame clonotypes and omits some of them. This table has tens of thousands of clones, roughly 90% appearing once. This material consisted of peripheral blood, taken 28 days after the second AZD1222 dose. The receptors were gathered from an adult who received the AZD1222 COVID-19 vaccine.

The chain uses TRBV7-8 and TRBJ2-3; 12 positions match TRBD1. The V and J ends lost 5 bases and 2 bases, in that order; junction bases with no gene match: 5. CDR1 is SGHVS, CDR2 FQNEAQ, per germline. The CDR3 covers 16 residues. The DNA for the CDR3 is TGTGCCAGCAGCCAGGGACAGGGGGCACCCACAGATACGCAGTATTTT. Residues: CASSQGQGAPTDTQYF.

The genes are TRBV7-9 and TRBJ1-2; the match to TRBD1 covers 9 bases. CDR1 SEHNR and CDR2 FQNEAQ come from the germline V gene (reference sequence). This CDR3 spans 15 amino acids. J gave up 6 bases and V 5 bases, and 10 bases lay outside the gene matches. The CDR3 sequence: CASSQQTGGYDGYTF. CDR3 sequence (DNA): TGTGCCAGCAGCCAACAGACAGGGGGTTATGATGGCTACACCTTC.

The CDR3 is CASSHTNRGSYTF. The CDR3, as DNA: TGTGCCAGCAGCCACACGAACAGGGGGAGCTACACCTTC. This chain connects TRBV7-8 to TRBJ1-2; 8 positions match TRBD1. The germline gives CDR1 SGHVS, CDR2 FQNEAQ. The CDR3 runs to 13 residues. The J segment lost 9 bases and the V segment lost 5 bases, leaving 8 bases of the junction unmatched.

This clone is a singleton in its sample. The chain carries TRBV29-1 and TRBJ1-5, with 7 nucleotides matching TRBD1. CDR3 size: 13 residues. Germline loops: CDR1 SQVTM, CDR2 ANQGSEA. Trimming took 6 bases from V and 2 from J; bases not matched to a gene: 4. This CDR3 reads CSVGTARNQPQHF. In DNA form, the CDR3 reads TGCAGCGTGGGGACAGCACGCAATCAGCCCCAGCATTTT.

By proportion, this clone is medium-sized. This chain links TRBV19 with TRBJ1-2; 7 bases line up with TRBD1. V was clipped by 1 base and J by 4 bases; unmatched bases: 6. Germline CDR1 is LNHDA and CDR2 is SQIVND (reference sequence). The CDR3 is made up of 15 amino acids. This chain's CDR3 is CASSIVSGTAYGYTF. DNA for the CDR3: TGTGCCAGTAGTATAGTCTCCGGGACAGCCTATGGCTACACCTTC. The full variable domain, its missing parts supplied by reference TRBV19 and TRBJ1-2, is DGGITQSPKYLFRKEGQNVTLSCEQNLNHDAMYWYRQDPGQGLRLIYYSQIVNDFQKGDIAEGYSVSREKKESFPLTVTSAQKNPTAFYLCASSIVSGTAYGYTFGSGTRLTVV.

The CDR3 DNA reads as TGTGCCAGTAGTACCTCCCGGGACTTCCGAGTCACAGATACGCAGTATTTT. Translating gives CASSTSRDFRVTDTQYF. This chain uses TRBV19 with TRBJ2-3, with D possibly being TRBD2 (6 bases). V lost 4 bases and J 2 bases, leaving 19 bases between the germline ends. The CDR3 has 17 amino acids. CDR1 LNHDA and CDR2 SQIVND come from the germline V gene (reference sequence).

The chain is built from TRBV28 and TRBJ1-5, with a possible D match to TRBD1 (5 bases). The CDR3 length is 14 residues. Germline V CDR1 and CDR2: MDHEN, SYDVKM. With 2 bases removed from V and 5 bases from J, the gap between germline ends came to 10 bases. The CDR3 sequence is CASSLVQGHQPQHF. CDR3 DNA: TGTGCCAGCAGTTTAGTCCAGGGCCATCAGCCCCAGCATTTT.

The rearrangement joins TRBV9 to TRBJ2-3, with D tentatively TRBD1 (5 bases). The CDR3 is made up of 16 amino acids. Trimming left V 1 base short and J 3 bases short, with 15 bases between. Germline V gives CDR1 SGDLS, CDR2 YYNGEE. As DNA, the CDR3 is TGTGCCAGCAGCGTATCCGGGCAGGGTGAGACAGATACGCAGTATTTT. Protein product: CASSVSGQGETDTQYF.

The DNA for the CDR3 is TGTGCCAGCAGCTTGGAACAGGTACCATCCTATGGCTACACCTTC. Protein product: CASSLEQVPSYGYTF. The rearrangement uses TRBV7-9 and TRBJ1-2, with a possible D match to TRBD1 (5 bases). Trimming took off 3 bases at V and 4 bases at J, with 15 bases between the two ends. The germline V gene has CDR1 SEHNR and CDR2 FQNEAQ (reference sequence). This CDR3 spans 15 amino acids.

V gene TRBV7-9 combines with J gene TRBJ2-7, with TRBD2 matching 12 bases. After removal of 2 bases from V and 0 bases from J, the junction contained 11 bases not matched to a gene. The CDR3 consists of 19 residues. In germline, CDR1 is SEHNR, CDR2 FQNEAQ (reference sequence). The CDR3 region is CASSLPLAGGLTFSYEQYF. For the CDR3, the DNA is TGTGCCAGCAGCTTACCACTAGCGGGGGGCCTTACCTTCTCCTACGAGCAGTACTTC.

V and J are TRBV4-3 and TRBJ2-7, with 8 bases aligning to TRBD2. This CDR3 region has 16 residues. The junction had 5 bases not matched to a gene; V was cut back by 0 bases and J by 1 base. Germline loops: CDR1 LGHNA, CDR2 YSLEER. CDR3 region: CASSQEGAGVSYEQYF. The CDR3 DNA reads TGCGCCAGCAGCCAAGAAGGAGCGGGGGTTTCCTACGAGCAGTACTTC.

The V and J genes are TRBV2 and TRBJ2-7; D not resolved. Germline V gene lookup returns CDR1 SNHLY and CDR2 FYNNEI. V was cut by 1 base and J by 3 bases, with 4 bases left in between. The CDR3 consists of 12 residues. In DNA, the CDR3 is TGTGCCAGCAGTGAAGGCAACTACGAGCAGTACTTC. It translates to CASSEGNYEQYF.

Here the CDR3 DNA reads TGCGCCAGCAGCTTGGGGGGGACTGGAAACACCATATATTTT. It yields the protein CASSLGGTGNTIYF. The chain carries TRBV5-1 and TRBJ1-3; D is possibly TRBD1 (5 bases). Deletions cut 0 bases from V and 2 bases from J, with 6 bases between. The CDR3 is 14 residues long. Germline-derived CDR1 and CDR2 are SGHRS and YFSETQ.

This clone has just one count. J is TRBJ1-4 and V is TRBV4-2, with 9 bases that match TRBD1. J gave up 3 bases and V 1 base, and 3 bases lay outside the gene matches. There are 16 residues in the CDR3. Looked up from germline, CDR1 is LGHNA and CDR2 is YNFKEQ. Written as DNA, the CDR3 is TGTGCCAGCAGCCAAGCTGGGACAGGGTCTAATGAAAAACTGTTTTTT. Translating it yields CASSQAGTGSNEKLFF.

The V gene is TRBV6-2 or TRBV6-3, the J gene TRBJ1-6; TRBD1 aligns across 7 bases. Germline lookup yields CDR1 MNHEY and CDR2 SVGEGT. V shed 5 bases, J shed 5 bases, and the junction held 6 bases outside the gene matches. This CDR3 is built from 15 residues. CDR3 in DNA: TGTGCCAGCAGTCTCACCGGGACAGATAATTCACCCCTCCACTTT. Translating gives CASSLTGTDNSPLHF.

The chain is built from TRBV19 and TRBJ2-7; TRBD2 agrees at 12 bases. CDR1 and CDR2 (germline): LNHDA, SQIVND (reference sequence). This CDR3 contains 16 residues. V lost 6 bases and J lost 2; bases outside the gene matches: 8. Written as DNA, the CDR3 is TGTGCCAGTAGACTAGCGGGGGGCCCGTCTACCTACGAGCAGTACTTC. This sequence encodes CASRLAGGPSTYEQYF.

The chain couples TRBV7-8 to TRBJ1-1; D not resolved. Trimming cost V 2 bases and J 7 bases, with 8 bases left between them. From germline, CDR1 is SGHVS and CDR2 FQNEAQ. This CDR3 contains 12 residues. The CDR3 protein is CASSLLSVEAFF. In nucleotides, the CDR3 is TGTGCCAGCAGCTTACTTTCTGTTGAAGCTTTCTTT. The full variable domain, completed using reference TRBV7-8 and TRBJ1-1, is GAGVSQSPRYKVAKRGQDVALRCDPISGHVSLFWYQQALGQGPEFLTYFQNEAQLDKSGLPSDRFFAERPEGSVSTLKIQRTQQEDSAVYLCASSLLSVEAFFGQGTRLTVV.

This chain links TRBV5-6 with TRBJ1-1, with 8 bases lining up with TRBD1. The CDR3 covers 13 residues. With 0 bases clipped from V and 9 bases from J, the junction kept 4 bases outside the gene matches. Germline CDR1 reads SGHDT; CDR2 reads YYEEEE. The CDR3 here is CASSLGGQVQAFF. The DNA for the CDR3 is TGTGCCAGCAGCTTGGGGGGACAGGTCCAAGCTTTCTTT. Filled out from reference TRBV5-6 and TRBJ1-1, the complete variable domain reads DAGVTQSPTHLIKTRGQQVTLRCSPKSGHDTVSWYQQALGQGPQFIFQYYEEEERQRGNFPDRFSGHQFPNYSSELNVNALLLGDSALYLCASSLGGQVQAFFGQGTRLTVV.

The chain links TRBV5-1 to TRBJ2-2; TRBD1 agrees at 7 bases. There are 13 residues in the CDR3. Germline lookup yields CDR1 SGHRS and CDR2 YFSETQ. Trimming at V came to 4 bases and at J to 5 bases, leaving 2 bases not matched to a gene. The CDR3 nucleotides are TGCGCCAGCAGCCAGGGACAGACCGGGGAGCTGTTTTTT. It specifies CASSQGQTGELFF.

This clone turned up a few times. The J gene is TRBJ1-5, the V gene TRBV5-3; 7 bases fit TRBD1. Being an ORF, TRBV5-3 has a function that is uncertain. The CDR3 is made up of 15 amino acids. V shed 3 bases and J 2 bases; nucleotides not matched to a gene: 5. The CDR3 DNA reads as TGTGCCAGAAGCTCCTTGACAGGGCGCAATCAGCCCCAGCATTTT. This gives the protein CARSSLTGRNQPQHF.

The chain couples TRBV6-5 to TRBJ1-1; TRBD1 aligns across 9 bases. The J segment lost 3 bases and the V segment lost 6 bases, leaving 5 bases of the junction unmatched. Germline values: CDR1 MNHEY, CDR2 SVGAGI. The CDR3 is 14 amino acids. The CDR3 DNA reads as TGTGCCAGCAGGCACAGGGGGCGGGACACTGAAGCTTTCTTT. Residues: CASRHRGRDTEAFF.

The CDR3 DNA sequence: TGTGCCAGCTCACCACCCTCACGGAGTGAAGCTTTCTTT. This translates into CASSPPSRSEAFF. The chain combines TRBV18 with TRBJ1-1; no clear D. V was clipped by 0 bases and J by 7 bases, with 9 bases between them. The germline V gene has CDR1 KGHSH and CDR2 LQKENI. This CDR3 is 13 amino acids long.

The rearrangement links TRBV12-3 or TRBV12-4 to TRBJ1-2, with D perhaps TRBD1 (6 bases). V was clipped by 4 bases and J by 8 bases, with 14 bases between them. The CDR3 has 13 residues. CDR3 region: CASSSQQGWGYTF. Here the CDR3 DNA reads TGTGCCAGCAGTTCCCAACAGGGCTGGGGCTACACCTTC.

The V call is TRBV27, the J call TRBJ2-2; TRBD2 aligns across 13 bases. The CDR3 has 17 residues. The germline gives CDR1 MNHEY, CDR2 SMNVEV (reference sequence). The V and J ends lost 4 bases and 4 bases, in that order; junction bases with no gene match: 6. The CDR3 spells CASSSLAGGPGTGELFF. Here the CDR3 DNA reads TGTGCCAGCAGTTCACTAGCGGGGGGGCCGGGCACCGGGGAGCTGTTTTTT.

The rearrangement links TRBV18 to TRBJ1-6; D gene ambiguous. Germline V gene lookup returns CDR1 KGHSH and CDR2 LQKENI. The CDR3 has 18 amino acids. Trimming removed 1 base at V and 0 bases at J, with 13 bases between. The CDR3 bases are TGTGCCAGCTCACCACTACCTCTACAGAGCTCCTATAATTCACCCCTCCACTTT. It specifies CASSPLPLQSSYNSPLHF.

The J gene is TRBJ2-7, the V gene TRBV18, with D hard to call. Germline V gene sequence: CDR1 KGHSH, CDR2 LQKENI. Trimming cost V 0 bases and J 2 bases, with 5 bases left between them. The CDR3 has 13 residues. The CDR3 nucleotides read TGTGCCAGCTCACCACCCTGGACCTACGAGCAGTACTTC. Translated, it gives CASSPPWTYEQYF.